The clone carrying this T cell receptor beta chain was counted between two and nine times. The CDR3 consists of 10 residues. The assay was immunoSEQ multiplex PCR, and TCRdb's table has in-frame clones only and misses some. The table has 110,000 to 150,000 clones, around 77% seen once. This sample was taken from a study of blood T cell repertoires in COVID-19. Study at large: The samples span acute and convalescent COVID-19 from the United States, Italy and Spain.

The sequenced sample consisted of peripheral blood. The clonotype originates from a man over 45 with active or convalescent COVID-19. The V call is TRBV1, the J call TRBJ1-3; TRBD1, the D gene given by the table, was not confirmed from the DNA. TRBV1 corresponds to a pseudogene. CDR3 DNA sequence: TGCACCAGCAGCCAAGATGACAGGGCCTTT. Protein sequence: CTSSQDDRAF.